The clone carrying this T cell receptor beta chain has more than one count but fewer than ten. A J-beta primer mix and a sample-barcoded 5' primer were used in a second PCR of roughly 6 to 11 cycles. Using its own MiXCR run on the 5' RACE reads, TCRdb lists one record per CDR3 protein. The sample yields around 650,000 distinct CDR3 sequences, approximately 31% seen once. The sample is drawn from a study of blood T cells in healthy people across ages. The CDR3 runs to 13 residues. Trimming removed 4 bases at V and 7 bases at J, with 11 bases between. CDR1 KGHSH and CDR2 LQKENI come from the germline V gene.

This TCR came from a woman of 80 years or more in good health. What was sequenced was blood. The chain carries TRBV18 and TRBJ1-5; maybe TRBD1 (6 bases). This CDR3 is CASSQGGEQPQHF. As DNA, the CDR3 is TGTGCCAGCTCACAGGGGGGGGAACAGCCCCAGCATTTT.